The 14 T cell receptor beta chains given below trace back to one sample, sequenced in a study of cytomegalovirus exposure and HLA in healthy donors. Primers included in the PCR were 60 Vbeta and 13 Jbeta primers. Assay used: immunoSEQ multiplex PCR; TCRdb lists only in-frame clones, some missing. The sample lists under 300,000 clones, about 86% occurring once. Sequencing was carried out using PBMCs. The receptors were gathered from a woman aged 55-70 years in good health and CMV-seropositive.

V usage is TRBV27 and J usage is TRBJ2-3; 11 nucleotides line up with TRBD2. Per germline, CDR1 MNHEY and CDR2 SMNVEV (reference sequence). The CDR3 length is 17 residues. V was pared by 8 bases and J by 0 bases, with 10 bases of the junction left unmatched. Here the CDR3 reads CASWTGLAETSTDTQYF. The CDR3 coding sequence is TGTGCCAGCTGGACGGGACTAGCGGAAACTAGCACAGATACGCAGTATTTT.

This sequence joins TRBV10-1 and TRBJ2-7; D is possibly TRBD1 (6 bases). The CDR3 loop spans 16 amino acids. V shed 3 bases and J shed 4 bases, with 19 bases lying between them. The germline V gene has CDR1 WNHNN and CDR2 SYGVQD (reference sequence). CDR3 DNA: TGCGCCAGCAGTGACGGAACCCCAGGGGCCCGATACGAGCAGTACTTC. It specifies CASSDGTPGARYEQYF.

In this sample, this clone turned up once. This chain links TRBV29-1 with TRBJ1-1; tentatively, D is TRBD1 (5 bases). Trimming pared 2 bases from V and 8 bases from J, leaving 12 bases between. The CDR3 contains 12 residues. Germline CDR1 and CDR2: SQVTM and ANQGSEA. CDR3: CSVELGASEAFF. DNA for the CDR3: TGCAGCGTTGAACTAGGGGCTTCAGAAGCTTTCTTT.

The chain employs TRBV10-3 and TRBJ1-1; 9 positions match TRBD1. The CDR3 totals 15 residues. V gave up 4 bases and J gave up 4 bases; unmatched junction bases: 7. Germline V CDR1 and CDR2: ENHRY, SYGVKD. This chain's CDR3 is CAISVTGTGSTEAFF. The CDR3 nucleotides are TGTGCCATCAGTGTAACCGGGACAGGGAGCACTGAAGCTTTCTTT.

The chain joins TRBV27 to TRBJ2-7, with TRBD1 matching over 12 bases. Trimming removed 5 bases from V and 7 bases from J; junction bases left unmatched: 9. Germline values: CDR1 MNHEY, CDR2 SMNVEV (reference sequence). This CDR3 is built from 15 residues. The CDR3 is CASSLIGTGGREQYF. The CDR3, as DNA: TGTGCCAGCAGTCTAATCGGGACAGGGGGCCGAGAGCAGTACTTC.

This clone was counted a few times. This chain connects TRBV2 to TRBJ2-1; possibly TRBD2 for D (5 bases). The CDR3 loop spans 15 amino acids. Germline values: CDR1 SNHLY, CDR2 FYNNEI. Trimming took off 8 bases at V and 1 base at J, with 15 bases between the two ends. DNA for the CDR3: TGTGCCAGCTCCCAAGCAGCGGAATCCTACAATGAGCAGTTCTTC. Its protein is CASSQAAESYNEQFF.

This clone was detected once. DNA of the CDR3: TGTGCCAGTAAGGGGAGGGGGGGATTCGACACTGAAGCTTTCTTT. Its translation: CASKGRGGFDTEAFF. The chain combines TRBV19 with TRBJ1-1; possible D gene TRBD1, 6 bases. Between the trimmed V and J ends, which lost 7 bases and 3 bases, there was a span of 18 bases. Germline loops: CDR1 LNHDA, CDR2 SQIVND (reference sequence). The CDR3 has 15 amino acids.

V and J are TRBV4-2 and TRBJ2-3, with TRBD2 matching over 7 bases. The CDR3 has 19 amino acids. With V trimmed by 4 bases and J by 4 bases, 20 bases remained unmatched. The germline CDR1 and CDR2 sequences are LGHNA and YNFKEQ. The CDR3 loop reads CASSLEGGVIGRTADTQYF. CDR3 coding DNA: TGTGCCAGCAGCCTAGAGGGCGGGGTCATCGGGAGGACGGCAGATACGCAGTATTTT.

The V and J genes are TRBV6-4 and TRBJ2-1; tentatively, D is TRBD1 (6 bases). The ends were cut back, 4 bases at V and 3 bases at J, with 10 bases in the middle. From germline, CDR1 is MRHNA and CDR2 SNTAGT. The CDR3 covers 14 residues. CDR3 DNA: TGTGCCAGCAGTGCAACGGACAGCTACAATGAGCAGTTCTTC. Translation: CASSATDSYNEQFF.

The chain has TRBV12-5 and TRBJ2-1; the match to TRBD1 covers 7 bases. V dropped 1 base and J dropped 4; count of bases not matched to a gene: 16. This CDR3 is 19 amino acids long. Germline loops: CDR1 LGHNT, CDR2 FRNRAP. CDR3: CASGLAALGGNPQYNEQFF. The CDR3 DNA reads as TGTGCTAGTGGTTTGGCAGCCCTAGGGGGCAACCCCCAATACAATGAGCAGTTCTTC.

The J gene is TRBJ2-7, the V gene TRBV6-1; 13 nucleotides match TRBD2. The CDR3 contains 14 residues. The V gene's germline CDR1 is MNHNS and CDR2 SASEGT. V trimming: 6 bases; J trimming: 4 bases; junction bases outside the gene matches: 3. The CDR3 nucleotides read TGTGCCAGCAGACTAGCGGGAGGGCCGTACGAGCAGTACTTC. Its translation: CASRLAGGPYEQYF.

The chain has TRBV5-1 and TRBJ2-7; 7 bases are a match to TRBD1. This CDR3 contains 15 residues. The trim removed 4 bases at V and 0 bases at J, leaving 7 bases unmatched. The germline V gene encodes CDR1 SGHRS and CDR2 YFSETQ. The CDR3 sequence: CASSPGQATSYEQYF. CDR3 sequence (DNA): TGCGCCAGCAGCCCCGGACAGGCGACCTCCTACGAGCAGTACTTC.

The chain combines TRBV19 with TRBJ2-1; possible D gene TRBD2, 6 bases. The length of the CDR3 is 13 residues. Trimming took 7 bases from V and 10 from J, leaving 17 bases between them. Germline CDR1 reads LNHDA; CDR2 reads SQIVND (reference sequence). The CDR3 loop is CASTGVTRGEQFF. The CDR3 DNA reads TGTGCCAGTACTGGGGTGACCCGGGGGGAGCAGTTCTTC.

The V call is TRBV13, the J call TRBJ2-5; weak D call: TRBD2 (6 bases). CDR3 size: 13 residues. CDR1 is PRHDT, CDR2 FYEKMQ, per germline (reference sequence). V lost 5 bases, J lost 5 bases, and 12 bases lay in between. This chain's CDR3 is CASSTWTTETQYF. The CDR3 region has the DNA TGTGCCAGCAGCACTTGGACTACCGAGACCCAGTACTTC. Complete variable domain (other parts from reference TRBV13 and TRBJ2-5): AAGVIQSPRHLIKEKRETATLKCYPIPRHDTVYWYQQGPGQDPQFLISFYEKMQSDKGSIPDRFSAQQFSDYHSELNMSSLELGDSALYFCASSTWTTETQYFGPGTRLLVL.